Shown below are 3 T cell receptor beta chains from a single sample sequenced in a study of blood T cells in healthy people across ages. A second PCR, run for about 6 to 12 cycles, used a sample-barcoded 5' primer plus a J-beta primer mix. MiXCR was run by TCRdb on the 5' RACE reads, yielding one entry per CDR3 protein. The sample lists 1,500,000 or so distinct CDR3 sequences, around 55% occurring once. Sequencing used blood. These receptors were obtained from a man younger than 35 in good health.

The rearrangement joins TRBV12-3 or TRBV12-4 to TRBJ2-3; D is uncertain. V shed 6 bases and J shed 5 bases, with 12 bases lying between them. This CDR3 comprises 13 residues. CDR3 in DNA: TGTGCCAGCAGAACGGGCCTGGTAGATACGCAGTATTTT. It encodes CASRTGLVDTQYF.

The rearrangement links TRBV28 to TRBJ1-4; D is unresolved. CDR1 and CDR2 (germline): MDHEN, SYDVKM. Deletions cut 4 bases from V and 7 bases from J, with 10 bases between. This CDR3 spans 13 amino acids. The CDR3 DNA reads as TGTGCCAGCAGTTCCTGGCCGGGTGAAAAACTGTTTTTT. Protein: CASSSWPGEKLFF.

This rearrangement joins TRBV28 to TRBJ2-4; 7 nucleotides line up with TRBD1. Germline CDR1 MDHEN, CDR2 SYDVKM. The CDR3 is 15 residues long. Trimming at V came to 6 bases and at J to 0 bases, leaving 5 bases not matched to a gene. CDR3 coding DNA: TGTGCCAGCAGCACGGGACAGCTAGCCAAAAACATTCAGTACTTC. Amino acid sequence: CASSTGQLAKNIQYF.